What follows describes a single T cell receptor (beta chain). The data were produced by immunoSEQ multiplex PCR, yet TCRdb's version contains in-frame clones alone and is incomplete. The repertoire holds 200,000 to 300,000 clones, under 90% seen once, with around 4.2% in the top ten. The source of the sample is a study of blood T cell repertoires in COVID-19. Trimming shortened V by 8 bases and J by 0 bases, and 6 bases separated the two germline ends. Germline CDR1 is ENHRY and CDR2 is SYGVKD. CDR3 size: 12 residues. V usage is TRBV10-3 and J usage is TRBJ2-3; no definite D call. The sequencing input was peripheral blood. The TCR sequence derives from a man aged 55 to 69 with acute or convalescent COVID-19. CDR3: CAIGGSTDTQYF. The CDR3 coding sequence is TGTGCCATCGGCGGTAGCACAGATACGCAGTATTTT.